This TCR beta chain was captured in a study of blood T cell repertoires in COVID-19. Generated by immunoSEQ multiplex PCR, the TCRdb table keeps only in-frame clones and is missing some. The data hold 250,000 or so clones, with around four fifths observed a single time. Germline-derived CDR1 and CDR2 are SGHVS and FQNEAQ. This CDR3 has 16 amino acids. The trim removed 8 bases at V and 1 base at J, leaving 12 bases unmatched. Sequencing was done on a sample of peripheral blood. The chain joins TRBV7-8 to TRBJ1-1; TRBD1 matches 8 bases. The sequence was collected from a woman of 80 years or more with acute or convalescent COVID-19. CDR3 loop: CASSGQGTLENTEAFF. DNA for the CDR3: TGTGCCAGCTCCGGACAGGGAACGTTGGAGAACACTGAAGCTTTCTTT. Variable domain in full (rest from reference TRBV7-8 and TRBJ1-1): GAGVSQSPRYKVAKRGQDVALRCDPISGHVSLFWYQQALGQGPEFLTYFQNEAQLDKSGLPSDRFFAERPEGSVSTLKIQRTQQEDSAVYLCASSGQGTLENTEAFFGQGTRLTVV.